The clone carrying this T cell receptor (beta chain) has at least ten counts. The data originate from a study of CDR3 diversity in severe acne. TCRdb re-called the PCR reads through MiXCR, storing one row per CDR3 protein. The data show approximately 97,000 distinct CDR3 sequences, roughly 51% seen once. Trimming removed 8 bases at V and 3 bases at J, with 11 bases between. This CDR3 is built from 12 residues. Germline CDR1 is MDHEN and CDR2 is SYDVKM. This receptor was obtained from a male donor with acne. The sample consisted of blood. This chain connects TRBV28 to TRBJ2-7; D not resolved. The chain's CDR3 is CASCLIGYEQYF. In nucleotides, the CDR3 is TGTGCCAGCTGCCTTATCGGCTACGAGCAGTACTTC. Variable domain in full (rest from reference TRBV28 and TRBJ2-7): DVKVTQSSRYLVKRTGEKVFLECVQDMDHENMFWYRQDPGLGLRLIYFSYDVKMKEKGDIPEGYSVSREKKERFSLILESASTNQTSMYLCASCLIGYEQYFGPGTRLTVT.